One and the same sample provided the 26 T cell receptor beta chains below, sequenced in a study of regulatory T cells in long-lasting Graves disease. The time point here: newly diagnosed GD, antithyroid drugs for less than 3 months. Researchers made the TCR library from RNA that was extracted from PBMCs. Both iRepertoire HTBI primers and Arm-PCR of CDR3 regions were used to build the TCR beta libraries. TCRdb reprocessed the multiplex PCR reads with MiXCR, giving one entry per CDR3 protein. The table lists approximately 470,000 distinct CDR3 sequences, under 20% of them singletons. This same sample was also taken into another study, of T cells in Graves' hyperthyroidism and ophthalmopathy.

Sequencing was performed on peripheral blood mononuclear cells (PBMCs), taken at new diagnosis, from a patient treated with antithyroid drugs. The receptors derive from a man between 40 and 49 years old with Graves disease.

This clonotype was recorded many times. The chain joins TRBV7-2 to TRBJ2-2; the D gene is possibly TRBD1 (5 bases). Germline V gives CDR1 SGHTA, CDR2 FQGNSA. This CDR3 is 15 amino acids long. V shed 6 bases and J shed 4 bases, with 15 bases lying between them. This chain's CDR3 is CASSFNRFSTGELFF. The CDR3, as DNA: TGTGCCAGCAGTTTCAACAGGTTTTCCACCGGGGAGCTGTTTTTT. Full variable domain (remainder filled in from reference TRBV7-2 and TRBJ2-2): GAGVSQSPSNKVTEKGKDVELRCDPISGHTALYWYRQSLGQGLEFLIYFQGNSAPDKSGLPSDRFSAERTGGSVSTLTIQRTQQEDSAVYLCASSFNRFSTGELFFGEGSRLTVL.

The chain links TRBV6-5 to TRBJ2-3, with TRBD1 matching 10 bases. The V segment lost 4 bases and the J segment 13 bases; nucleotides outside the gene matches: 14. The CDR3 runs 15 residues. Germline loops: CDR1 MNHEY, CDR2 SVGAGI. CDR3 residues: CASSSARDRGLMEYF. The CDR3 DNA is TGTGCCAGCAGTTCCGCCCGGGACAGGGGACTTATGGAGTATTTT.

The V call is TRBV20-1, the J call TRBJ2-3, with 12 bases identical to TRBD2. Trimming cost V 1 base and J 6 bases; bases outside gene matches: 11. Germline V gene sequence: CDR1 DFQATT, CDR2 SNEGSKA (reference sequence). The CDR3 is 17 residues long. In nucleotides, the CDR3 is TGCAGTGCTAGAGCTAGACTAGCGGGAGTACTTAAGGATACGCAGTATTTT. This gives the protein CSARARLAGVLKDTQYF.

This rearrangement joins TRBV30 to TRBJ1-6, with D uncertain. Between the trimmed V and J ends, which lost 0 bases and 7 bases, there was a span of 7 bases. Germline loops: CDR1 GTSNPN, CDR2 SVGIG (reference sequence). This CDR3 spans 13 amino acids. The CDR3 here is CAWSVTANSPLHF. CDR3 in DNA: TGTGCCTGGAGTGTTACGGCGAATTCACCCCTCCACTTT.

This clonotype occurred many times. V and J are TRBV6-1 and TRBJ1-5; the D gene is possibly TRBD1 (6 bases). The CDR3 sequence is 16 residues long. CDR1 MNHNS and CDR2 SASEGT come from the germline V gene. The V end was cut by 6 bases, the J end by 7 bases, with 22 bases between. The chain's CDR3 is CASSLWFRQDDQPQHF. The CDR3 bases are TGTGCCAGCAGCCTTTGGTTCCGACAGGACGACCAGCCCCAGCATTTT.

V is TRBV6-1 and J is TRBJ1-1; the D gene is possibly TRBD1 (6 bases). Per germline, CDR1 MNHNS and CDR2 SASEGT. Trimming removed 6 bases at V and 2 bases at J, with 10 bases between. CDR3 length: 13 amino acids. In nucleotides, the CDR3 is TGTGCCAGCAGCCAGGGGTTTAACACTGAAGCTTTCTTT. Residues: CASSQGFNTEAFF.

This clonotype was counted only a few times. CDR3 loop: CASSPRGGGHSGNTIYF. In DNA form, the CDR3 reads TGTGCCAGCAGCCCTAGGGGGGGCGGCCACTCTGGAAACACCATATATTTT. The genes are TRBV5-4 and TRBJ1-3, with D perhaps TRBD1 (6 bases). Germline values: CDR1 SGHNT, CDR2 YYREEE (reference sequence). With 4 bases removed from V and 0 bases from J, the gap between germline ends came to 17 bases. The CDR3 extends over 17 amino acids. The entire variable domain, with the rest obtained from reference TRBV5-4 and TRBJ1-3, is as follows: ETGVTQSPTHLIKTRGQQVTLRCSSQSGHNTVSWYQQALGQGPQFIFQYYREEENGRGNFPPRFSGLQFPNYSSELNVNALELDDSALYLCASSPRGGGHSGNTIYFGEGSWLTVV.

At least ten counts were recorded for this clonotype. V is TRBV12-5 and J is TRBJ2-7; 11 bases match TRBD2. The CDR3 consists of 15 residues. Germline-derived CDR1 and CDR2 are LGHNT and FRNRAP. V lost 0 bases, J lost 5 bases, and 3 bases stayed unmatched. This chain's CDR3 is CASGLVLGLADEQYF. The CDR3 DNA reads TGTGCTAGTGGTTTGGTACTGGGACTAGCGGACGAGCAGTACTTC.

This clonotype occurred many times. The chain links TRBV30 to TRBJ1-4; TRBD1 is a possible D gene (6 bases). The germline gives CDR1 GTSNPN, CDR2 SVGIG (reference sequence). The length of the CDR3 is 14 residues. V gave up 2 bases and J gave up 10 bases, with 17 bases separating them. In DNA form, the CDR3 reads TGTGCCTGGAGTTCGGGGGGCCGGGTAGGAAAACTGTTTTTT. Its protein product is CAWSSGGRVGKLFF.

This clonotype was detected ten times or more. V and J are TRBV20-1 and TRBJ2-7; D might be TRBD2 (6 bases). Germline V lookup: CDR1 DFQATT, CDR2 SNEGSKA (reference sequence). V lost 3 bases, J lost 2 bases, and 20 bases lay in between. The length of the CDR3 is 16 residues. Written as DNA, the CDR3 is TGCAGTGCTAGTGCTCTATTAGGCGGGATCACCTACGAGCAGTACTTC. Translating it yields CSASALLGGITYEQYF.

The chain recombines TRBV29-1 with TRBJ2-1; D is possibly TRBD1 or TRBD2 (5 bases each). The V and J ends lost 4 bases and 4 bases respectively, with 29 bases between them. CDR1 is SQVTM, CDR2 ANQGSEA, per germline. The CDR3 length is 19 residues. Here the CDR3 reads CSVGLQRDGVNTSYNEQFF. The CDR3 bases are TGCAGCGTTGGCCTACAGAGGGACGGTGTAAACACGTCGTACAATGAGCAGTTCTTC.

This clonotype was counted between two and nine times. V gene TRBV6-2 or TRBV6-3 combines with J gene TRBJ1-3; 7 nucleotides line up with TRBD1. Trimming took 2 bases from V and 4 from J; bases not matched to a gene: 5. Germline V lookup: CDR1 MNHEY, CDR2 SVGEGT. The CDR3 has 15 amino acids. The CDR3 reads CASSYSRGVGNTIYF. Written as DNA, the CDR3 is TGTGCCAGCAGTTACAGCAGGGGGGTCGGAAACACCATATATTTT.

The table lists this clonotype with many counts. The chain links TRBV3-1 to TRBJ2-6; D may be TRBD1 (5 bases). This CDR3 is built from 16 residues. Germline CDR1 is LGHDT and CDR2 is YNNKEL (reference sequence). The germline V and J ends were trimmed by 8 bases and 2 bases, with 16 bases remaining between them. The CDR3 bases are TGTGCCAGCGCACACGTTAGGGGCGCTGGGGCCAACGTCCTGACTTTC. Amino acid sequence: CASAHVRGAGANVLTF. The variable domain in full, with the rest retrieved from reference TRBV3-1 and TRBJ2-6, is DTAVSQTPKYLVTQMGNDKSIKCEQNLGHDTMYWYKQDSKKFLKIMFSYNNKELIINETVPNRFSPKSPDKAHLNLHINSLELGDSAVYFCASAHVRGAGANVLTFGAGSRLTVL.

This clonotype was picked up many times. This rearrangement joins TRBV12-3 or TRBV12-4 to TRBJ2-3; D might be TRBD1 or TRBD2, each matching 5 bases. CDR3 length: 15 residues. Trimming shortened V by 7 bases and J by 4 bases, and 18 bases separated the two germline ends. The CDR3 spells CASTSGALRADTQYF. The CDR3 nucleotides read TGTGCCAGCACCTCCGGGGCCCTGAGGGCAGATACGCAGTATTTT.

The rearrangement joins TRBV7-2 to TRBJ2-5; 9 nucleotides match TRBD1. Germline V CDR1 and CDR2: SGHTA, FQGNSA. The CDR3 consists of 14 residues. Trimming cost V 5 bases and J 1 base; bases outside gene matches: 2. For the CDR3, the DNA is TGTGCCAGCAGCCGGACAGGGGCCCAAGAGACCCAGTACTTC. The encoded protein is CASSRTGAQETQYF.

The table lists this clonotype with many counts. The chain couples TRBV6-9 to TRBJ2-3; 9 positions agree with TRBD1. The CDR3 loop spans 14 amino acids. Looked up from germline, CDR1 is MNHGY and CDR2 is SVAAGI. V shed 4 bases, J shed 6 bases, and the junction held 5 bases outside the gene matches. The CDR3 reads CASSSRDREDTQYF. The CDR3 DNA follows: TGTGCCAGCAGTTCCCGGGACAGGGAGGATACGCAGTATTTT.

This clonotype was observed many times. The chain links TRBV20-1 to TRBJ2-3; 11 nucleotides match TRBD2. This CDR3 contains 14 residues. Germline CDR1 and CDR2: DFQATT and SNEGSKA (reference sequence). V shed 4 bases and J 4 bases; nucleotides not matched to a gene: 4. The DNA of the CDR3 is TGCAGTGCTAAACTAGCGGGAGTTCCAGATACGCAGTATTTT. This sequence encodes CSAKLAGVPDTQYF.

This sequence joins TRBV3-1 and TRBJ2-7; 8 nucleotides line up with TRBD2. The CDR3 covers 15 residues. The germline V gene encodes CDR1 LGHDT and CDR2 YNNKEL (reference sequence). Germline trimming cut 2 bases from V and 2 bases from J; bases unmatched to any gene: 5. The CDR3 loop is CASSQNSGTPYEQYF. In DNA form, the CDR3 reads TGTGCCAGCAGCCAAAATAGCGGGACACCCTACGAGCAGTACTTC.

In this sample, this clonotype turned up many times. This rearrangement joins TRBV12-3 or TRBV12-4 to TRBJ2-3, with D possibly TRBD2 on 6 matching bases. Trimming cost V 6 bases and J 2 bases, with 9 bases left between them. The length of the CDR3 is 13 residues. The CDR3 DNA follows: TGTGCCAGCAGCGCGGGGAACACAGATACGCAGTATTTT. This gives the protein CASSAGNTDTQYF.

This clonotype was observed a few times. This chain uses TRBV12-5 with TRBJ2-3; unclear D gene. CDR3 length: 15 residues. Germline V gives CDR1 LGHNT, CDR2 FRNRAP. V lost 4 bases, J lost 6 bases, and 17 bases lay in between. The CDR3 coding sequence is TGTGCTAGTGGTTCCCCAAAAACTCCTCGGGATACGCAGTATTTT. It translates to CASGSPKTPRDTQYF.

This clonotype was recorded only once. A read error may be the cause here, since a much bigger clone is one base away. CDR3 coding DNA: TGTGCCAGCCCAGTCCGGACAGGGGCCGCTGAAGCTTTCTTT. This gives the protein CASPVRTGAAEAFF. The chain uses TRBV28 and TRBJ1-1, with 9 bases identical to TRBD1. The trim removed 8 bases at V and 6 bases at J, leaving 10 bases unmatched. The CDR3 covers 14 residues. Germline V lookup: CDR1 MDHEN, CDR2 SYDVKM.

The chain combines TRBV13 with TRBJ2-1; D tentatively fits TRBD1 or TRBD2 (5 bases each). CDR3 length equals 15 residues. Germline V gene data show CDR1 as PRHDT and CDR2 as FYEKMQ (reference sequence). V was pared by 7 bases and J by 5 bases, with 18 bases between. The CDR3 region is CASTQRGVPHNEQFF. DNA of the CDR3: TGTGCCAGCACCCAGAGGGGAGTCCCCCACAATGAGCAGTTCTTC.

The chain is built from TRBV28 and TRBJ2-5; D ambiguous. Looked up from germline, CDR1 is MDHEN and CDR2 is SYDVKM. This CDR3 is 16 amino acids long. Trimming pared 5 bases from V and 0 bases from J, leaving 16 bases between. This chain's CDR3 is CASSPSLGMYQETQYF. The CDR3, as DNA: TGTGCCAGCAGTCCCTCCCTTGGCATGTACCAAGAGACCCAGTACTTC.

Ten or more counts support this clonotype. This chain links TRBV28 with TRBJ2-7; D perhaps matches TRBD1 (5 bases). Germline V gene data show CDR1 as MDHEN and CDR2 as SYDVKM. The ends were cut back, 2 bases at V and 0 bases at J, with 14 bases in the middle. The CDR3 runs to 16 residues. The CDR3 coding sequence is TGTGCCAGCAGTTTAGGTGGGGCCTTTGGCTCCTACGAGCAGTACTTC. It is translated as CASSLGGAFGSYEQYF.

This clonotype has a count of ten or more. J is TRBJ2-7 and V is TRBV6-5, with D hard to call. V dropped 2 bases and J dropped 6 bases, with 14 bases sitting between them. The CDR3 length is 14 residues. Germline V gene sequence: CDR1 MNHEY, CDR2 SVGAGI. DNA for the CDR3: TGTGCCAGCAGTTACCGCGATGGGTCCCGCGAGCAGTACTTC. Translated, it gives CASSYRDGSREQYF.

This CDR3 is CATSDHRTGANEQFF. CDR3 DNA sequence: TGTGCCACCAGTGATCACAGGACAGGGGCCAATGAGCAGTTCTTC. This chain joins TRBV24-1 and TRBJ2-1; TRBD1 matches 9 bases. The CDR3 consists of 15 residues. J was trimmed by 6 bases and V by 3 bases; bases with no gene match: 5. CDR1 is KGHDR, CDR2 SFDVKD, per germline.